This T cell receptor (beta chain) was documented in a study of PD-L1 blockade in urothelial cancer. Study-wide background: Patients started atezolizumab in the mid-2010s, 1,200 mg intravenously every 3 weeks. Overall study results and limits: Below-median blood TCR clonality before treatment forecast better survival.

Produced via immunoSEQ multiplex PCR; TCRdb's table is partial and in-frame only. The sample records around 63,000 clones, around 81% being singletons. Trimming cost V 3 bases and J 1 base, with 10 bases left between them. Germline V CDR1 and CDR2: GTSNPN, SVGIG (reference sequence). The CDR3 covers 13 residues. Time point: pretreatment peripheral blood. Patients in the study were battling locally advanced or metastatic urothelial carcinoma. All patients handed over anywhere from 1 to 8 samples, pretreatment and on-treatment. Concerning this clone itself: Its antigen is unknown.

This clonotype was obtained from a man aged 65 to 79 with urothelial cancer. The sequencing here drew on PBMCs, taken around atezolizumab (anti-PD-L1) treatment. The gene calls are TRBV30 and TRBJ2-7; D remains ambiguous. The CDR3 DNA follows: TGTGCCTGGAGCATCGGAGCATCCTACGAGCAGTACTTC. As protein: CAWSIGASYEQYF.